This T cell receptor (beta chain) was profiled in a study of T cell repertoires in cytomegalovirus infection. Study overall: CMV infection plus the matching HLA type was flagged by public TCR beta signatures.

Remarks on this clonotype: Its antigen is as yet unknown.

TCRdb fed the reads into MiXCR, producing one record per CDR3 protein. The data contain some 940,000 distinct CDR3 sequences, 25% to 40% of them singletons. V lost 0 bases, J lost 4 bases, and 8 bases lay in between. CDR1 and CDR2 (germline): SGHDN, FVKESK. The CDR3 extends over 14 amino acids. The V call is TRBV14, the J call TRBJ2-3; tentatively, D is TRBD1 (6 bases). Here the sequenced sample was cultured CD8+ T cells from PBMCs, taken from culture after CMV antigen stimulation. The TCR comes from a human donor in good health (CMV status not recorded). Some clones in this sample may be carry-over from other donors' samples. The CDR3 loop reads CASSQEKGADTQYF. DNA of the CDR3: TGTGCCAGCAGCCAAGAGAAGGGGGCAGATACGCAGTATTTT.